The rows below give T cell receptor beta chains drawn from one sample of a study of Ad26.COV2.S vaccination and SARS-CoV-2 variants. The data were produced by immunoSEQ multiplex PCR, yet TCRdb's version contains in-frame clones alone and is incomplete. Of about 320,000 clones in the sample, about 82% were seen once. Sequenced here: peripheral blood, sampled in a trial of Ad26.COV2.S vaccine versus placebo. The source is a person aged 18-65 years who received the Ad26.COV2.S COVID-19 vaccine or a placebo. The CDR3 runs from the conserved cysteine through the conserved F or W. Fields, in order: J gene, clone size, V gene, D gene, CDR3 length, CDR3 DNA, CDR3 protein. D genes are given only for firm matches. Size is omitted from some rows. Given values are once, few, many or a class for expanded clones.

J gene: TRBJ1-6
clone size: -
V gene: TRBV2
D gene: -
CDR3 length: 13
CDR3 DNA: TGTGCCAGCATCCAGTCATATGGTTCACCCCTCCACTTT
CDR3 protein: CASIQSYGSPLHF

J gene: TRBJ2-3
clone size: -
V gene: TRBV4-1
D gene: -
CDR3 length: 13
CDR3 DNA: TGCGCCAGCAGCCAACTTGGGACAGATACGCAGTATTTT
CDR3 protein: CASSQLGTDTQYF

J gene: TRBJ1-2
clone size: -
V gene: TRBV4-1
D gene: TRBD1
CDR3 length: 15
CDR3 DNA: TGCGCCAGCAGCCAGAAGACAGGGGGCGCGGTTGGCTACACCTTC
CDR3 protein: CASSQKTGGAVGYTF

J gene: TRBJ2-1
clone size: -
V gene: TRBV6-5
D gene: TRBD1
CDR3 length: 14
CDR3 DNA: TGTGCCACCCTGGGGACAGGGAATAACAATGAGCAGTTCTTC
CDR3 protein: CATLGTGNNNEQFF

J gene: TRBJ2-3
clone size: -
V gene: TRBV5-4
D gene: TRBD2
CDR3 length: 14
CDR3 DNA: TGTGCCAGCAGCCAGCGGGGGCACACAGATACGCAGTATTTT
CDR3 protein: CASSQRGHTDTQYF

J gene: TRBJ2-5
clone size: -
V gene: TRBV24-1
D gene: -
CDR3 length: 16
CDR3 DNA: TGTGCCACCAGTGCCAAAATCGGCGACCACCAAGAGACCCAGTACTTC
CDR3 protein: CATSAKIGDHQETQYF

J gene: TRBJ1-6
clone size: -
V gene: TRBV6-4
D gene: -
CDR3 length: 14
CDR3 DNA: TGTGCCAGCAGTGAAGGGACCCGGGGATCACCCCTCCACTTT
CDR3 protein: CASSEGTRGSPLHF

J gene: TRBJ1-6
clone size: -
V gene: TRBV5-1
D gene: -
CDR3 length: 13
CDR3 DNA: TGCGCCAGCCGGGAGGACACCTATTCACCCCTCCACTTT
CDR3 protein: CASREDTYSPLHF

J gene: TRBJ2-2
clone size: -
V gene: TRBV3-1/TRBV3-2
D gene: -
CDR3 length: 15
CDR3 DNA: TGTGCCAGCAGCGAACGGACAGCCAACACCGGGGAGCTGTTTTTT
CDR3 protein: CASSERTANTGELFF

J gene: TRBJ1-1
clone size: -
V gene: TRBV10-3
D gene: -
CDR3 length: 15
CDR3 DNA: TGTGCCATCAGTGAGTCGGGGCAGCCGAACACTGAAGCTTTCTTT
CDR3 protein: CAISESGQPNTEAFF

J gene: TRBJ1-2
clone size: -
V gene: TRBV3-1/TRBV3-2
D gene: TRBD1
CDR3 length: 17
CDR3 DNA: TGTGCCAGCAGCCCACCGGTCGGGACAGGGATTAACTATGGCTACACCTTC
CDR3 protein: CASSPPVGTGINYGYTF

J gene: TRBJ2-7
clone size: -
V gene: TRBV6-5
D gene: TRBD1
CDR3 length: 16
CDR3 DNA: TGTGCCAGCAGTTACTCCCCCGGGACAGGCGAAAACGAGCAGTACTTC
CDR3 protein: CASSYSPGTGENEQYF

J gene: TRBJ1-6
clone size: -
V gene: TRBV19
D gene: -
CDR3 length: 13
CDR3 DNA: TGTGCCAGCCAGCAGGACGTTAATTCACCCCTCCACTTT
CDR3 protein: CASQQDVNSPLHF

J gene: TRBJ2-3
clone size: once
V gene: TRBV2
D gene: -
CDR3 length: 18
CDR3 DNA: TGTGCCAGCAGTGAAGAAGGAGGACAGCCTGTAAGCACAGATACGCAGTATTTT
CDR3 protein: CASSEEGGQPVSTDTQYF

J gene: TRBJ1-2
clone size: once
V gene: TRBV5-4
D gene: TRBD1
CDR3 length: 15
CDR3 DNA: TGTGCCAGCAGGGGACAGTCGGGCGGAGGCTATGGCTACACCTTC
CDR3 protein: CASRGQSGGGYGYTF

J gene: TRBJ1-1
clone size: -
V gene: TRBV18
D gene: -
CDR3 length: 15
CDR3 DNA: TGTGCCAGCTCACCTAATCCAGGGACGGGTGGTGAAGCTTTCTTT
CDR3 protein: CASSPNPGTGGEAFF

J gene: TRBJ2-3
clone size: -
V gene: TRBV9
D gene: TRBD2
CDR3 length: 15
CDR3 DNA: TGTGCCAGCAGCGTAGCAGCGGGGGCTGGAGATACGCAGTATTTT
CDR3 protein: CASSVAAGAGDTQYF

J gene: TRBJ1-4
clone size: -
V gene: TRBV5-1
D gene: -
CDR3 length: 15
CDR3 DNA: TGCGCCAGCAGCTTGGAGCCCTCAACTAATGAAAAACTGTTTTTT
CDR3 protein: CASSLEPSTNEKLFF

J gene: TRBJ2-3
clone size: -
V gene: TRBV24-1
D gene: -
CDR3 length: 12
CDR3 DNA: TGTGCCACCATGGGGGATATTGGTACGCAGTATTTT
CDR3 protein: CATMGDIGTQYF

J gene: TRBJ1-3
clone size: -
V gene: TRBV7-2
D gene: -
CDR3 length: 14
CDR3 DNA: TGTGCCAGCAGGAGGGCGGACTCTGGAAACACCATATATTTT
CDR3 protein: CASRRADSGNTIYF

J gene: TRBJ1-1
clone size: few
V gene: TRBV19
D gene: -
CDR3 length: 13
CDR3 DNA: TGTGCCAGTAGTCCCCCGTTACGGGGCGAAGCTTTCTTT
CDR3 protein: CASSPPLRGEAFF

J gene: TRBJ2-7
clone size: few
V gene: TRBV5-1
D gene: -
CDR3 length: 14
CDR3 DNA: TGCGCCAGCGGAGAGGGGGAAGGCTCCTACGAGCAGTACTTC
CDR3 protein: CASGEGEGSYEQYF

J gene: TRBJ2-7
clone size: -
V gene: TRBV25-1
D gene: TRBD2
CDR3 length: 16
CDR3 DNA: TGTGCCAGCAGTGAATATCGGACTAGCGGGGCCTACGAGCAGTACTTC
CDR3 protein: CASSEYRTSGAYEQYF

J gene: TRBJ1-5
clone size: -
V gene: TRBV5-1
D gene: TRBD1
CDR3 length: 16
CDR3 DNA: TGCGCCAGCAGCTTGGGATTGGGAGGGGGCGGACAGCCCCAGCATTTT
CDR3 protein: CASSLGLGGGGQPQHF

J gene: TRBJ2-1
clone size: -
V gene: TRBV5-1
D gene: TRBD1
CDR3 length: 15
CDR3 DNA: TGCGCCAGCAGCTTGGGACAGGGCAAATACAATGAGCAGTTCTTC
CDR3 protein: CASSLGQGKYNEQFF

J gene: TRBJ2-5
clone size: -
V gene: TRBV9
D gene: TRBD1
CDR3 length: 15
CDR3 DNA: TGTGCCAGCAGCGCCAGACAGGGGACCCAAGAGACCCAGTACTTC
CDR3 protein: CASSARQGTQETQYF

J gene: TRBJ2-3
clone size: -
V gene: TRBV5-1
D gene: -
CDR3 length: 14
CDR3 DNA: TGCGCCACCAACCGGGGGACTAGCACAGATACGCAGTATTTT
CDR3 protein: CATNRGTSTDTQYF

J gene: TRBJ2-7
clone size: once
V gene: TRBV6-1
D gene: -
CDR3 length: 11
CDR3 DNA: TGTGCCAGCAGTGATAGCTTTTTAGCGGACTTC
CDR3 protein: CASSDSFLADF

J gene: TRBJ1-1
clone size: -
V gene: TRBV11-2
D gene: TRBD1
CDR3 length: 14
CDR3 DNA: TGTGCCAGCAGCTTTAGTAGACAGGGCACTGAAGCTTTCTTT
CDR3 protein: CASSFSRQGTEAFF

J gene: TRBJ2-3
clone size: -
V gene: TRBV11-2
D gene: TRBD2
CDR3 length: 14
CDR3 DNA: TGTGCCAGCAGCTTATGGGGGGGGACAGATACGCAGTATTTT
CDR3 protein: CASSLWGGTDTQYF

J gene: TRBJ1-2
clone size: -
V gene: TRBV4-1
D gene: TRBD1
CDR3 length: 15
CDR3 DNA: TGCGCCAGCAGCCAAGGGACAGGGGAAAACTATGGCTACACCTTC
CDR3 protein: CASSQGTGENYGYTF

J gene: TRBJ1-5
clone size: few
V gene: TRBV6-5
D gene: -
CDR3 length: 15
CDR3 DNA: TGTGCCAGCAGCTTGGACAGTTCGAACAATCAGCCCCAGCATTTT
CDR3 protein: CASSLDSSNNQPQHF

J gene: TRBJ2-1
clone size: -
V gene: TRBV18
D gene: -
CDR3 length: 14
CDR3 DNA: TGTGCCAGCTCAGTTCAGGGAGAACACAATGAGCAGTTCTTC
CDR3 protein: CASSVQGEHNEQFF

J gene: TRBJ1-1
clone size: few
V gene: TRBV7-9
D gene: -
CDR3 length: 16
CDR3 DNA: TGTGCCAGCAGCTCCACCGGCCCGCGAAGGAACACTGAAGCTTTCTTT
CDR3 protein: CASSSTGPRRNTEAFF

J gene: TRBJ1-2
clone size: -
V gene: TRBV30
D gene: -
CDR3 length: 13
CDR3 DNA: TGTGCCGGCGTGGGGGCGGCTAACTATGGCTACACCTTC
CDR3 protein: CAGVGAANYGYTF

J gene: TRBJ1-2
clone size: -
V gene: TRBV20-1
D gene: TRBD1
CDR3 length: 11
CDR3 DNA: TGCAGTGCCGGGACAGGGCCCGGCTACACCTTC
CDR3 protein: CSAGTGPGYTF

J gene: TRBJ1-1
clone size: -
V gene: TRBV11-2
D gene: -
CDR3 length: 16
CDR3 DNA: TGTGCCAGCAGCTTAGATCGGCACGTCATGAACACTGAAGCTTTCTTT
CDR3 protein: CASSLDRHVMNTEAFF

J gene: TRBJ2-7
clone size: -
V gene: TRBV19
D gene: -
CDR3 length: 13
CDR3 DNA: TGTGCCAGTAGTAGGACAGACGGCTACGAGCAGTACTTC
CDR3 protein: CASSRTDGYEQYF

J gene: TRBJ2-7
clone size: -
V gene: TRBV18
D gene: -
CDR3 length: 16
CDR3 DNA: TGTGCCAGCTCACCGGGGAATACAGCGGAATTCTACGAGCAGTACTTC
CDR3 protein: CASSPGNTAEFYEQYF

J gene: TRBJ1-1
clone size: -
V gene: TRBV19
D gene: TRBD1
CDR3 length: 14
CDR3 DNA: TGTGCCAGTAGTCGACAGGGACAGAACACTGAAGCTTTCTTT
CDR3 protein: CASSRQGQNTEAFF

J gene: TRBJ2-5
clone size: -
V gene: TRBV5-1
D gene: -
CDR3 length: 14
CDR3 DNA: TGCGCCAGCAGCTTGGGACAGGGACTAGAGACCCAGTACTTC
CDR3 protein: CASSLGQGLETQYF

J gene: TRBJ2-7
clone size: -
V gene: TRBV7-2
D gene: TRBD1
CDR3 length: 15
CDR3 DNA: TGTGCCAGCAGCGAACGGGACAGGGGTTACTACGAGCAGTACTTC
CDR3 protein: CASSERDRGYYEQYF

J gene: TRBJ1-6
clone size: -
V gene: TRBV20-1
D gene: -
CDR3 length: 15
CDR3 DNA: TGCAGTGCTAGTATCTCGCGACAGAATAATTCACCCCTCCACTTT
CDR3 protein: CSASISRQNNSPLHF

J gene: TRBJ1-4
clone size: -
V gene: TRBV18
D gene: TRBD1
CDR3 length: 15
CDR3 DNA: TGTGCCAGCTCACTCGGACAGGGGTCGGGTGAAAAACTGTTTTTT
CDR3 protein: CASSLGQGSGEKLFF

J gene: TRBJ1-1
clone size: -
V gene: TRBV18
D gene: -
CDR3 length: 15
CDR3 DNA: TGTGCCAGCTCACTGGGAACAGGCTTGAACACTGAAGCTTTCTTT
CDR3 protein: CASSLGTGLNTEAFF

J gene: TRBJ1-1
clone size: -
V gene: TRBV25-1
D gene: TRBD1
CDR3 length: 15
CDR3 DNA: TGTGCCAGCAGTGAACACGGGACAGCGAACACTGAAGCTTTCTTT
CDR3 protein: CASSEHGTANTEAFF